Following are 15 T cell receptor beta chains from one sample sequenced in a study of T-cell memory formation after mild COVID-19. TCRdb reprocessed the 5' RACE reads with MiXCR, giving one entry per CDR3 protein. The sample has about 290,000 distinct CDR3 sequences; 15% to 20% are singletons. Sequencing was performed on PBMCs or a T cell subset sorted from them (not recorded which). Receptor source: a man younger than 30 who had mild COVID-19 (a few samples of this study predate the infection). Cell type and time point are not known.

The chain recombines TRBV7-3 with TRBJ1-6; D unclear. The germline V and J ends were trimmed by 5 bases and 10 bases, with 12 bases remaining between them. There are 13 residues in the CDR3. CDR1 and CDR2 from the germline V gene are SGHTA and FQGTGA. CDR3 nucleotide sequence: TGTGCCAGCAGCCCCAGCGCCGGCTCACCCCTCCACTTT. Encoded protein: CASSPSAGSPLHF.

CDR3: CASSSVAGEGEQFF. The DNA for the CDR3 is TGCGCCAGCAGCTCGGTAGCTGGGGAGGGTGAGCAGTTCTTC. This chain joins TRBV5-1 and TRBJ2-1; 7 bases fit TRBD2. The germline V gene has CDR1 SGHRS and CDR2 YFSETQ. The CDR3 totals 14 residues. With 3 bases clipped from V and 9 bases from J, the junction kept 9 bases outside the gene matches.

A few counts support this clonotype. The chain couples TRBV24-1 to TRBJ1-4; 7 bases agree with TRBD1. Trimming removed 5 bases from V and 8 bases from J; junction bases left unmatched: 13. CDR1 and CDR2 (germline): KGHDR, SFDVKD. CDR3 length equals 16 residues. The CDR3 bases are TGTGCCACCAGTGGTGTACCACGGGACAGAGGCGAAAAACTGTTTTTT. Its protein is CATSGVPRDRGEKLFF.

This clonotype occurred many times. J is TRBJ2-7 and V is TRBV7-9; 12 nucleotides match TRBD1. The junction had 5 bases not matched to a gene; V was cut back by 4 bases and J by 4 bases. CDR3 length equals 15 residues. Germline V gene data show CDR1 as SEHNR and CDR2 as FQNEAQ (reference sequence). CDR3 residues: CASSSGQGAEYEQYF. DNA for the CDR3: TGTGCCAGCAGCTCGGGACAGGGGGCCGAGTACGAGCAGTACTTC.

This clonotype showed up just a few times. DNA for the CDR3: TGTGCCAGCAGCTTAGCCGGGAGCTTAGGTTATGGCTACACCTTC. Translating it yields CASSLAGSLGYGYTF. The V call is TRBV7-9, the J call TRBJ1-2; D is uncertain. Germline V CDR1 and CDR2: SEHNR, FQNEAQ (reference sequence). This CDR3 is built from 15 residues. V was shortened by 0 bases and J by 5 bases, with 13 bases between the two germline ends.

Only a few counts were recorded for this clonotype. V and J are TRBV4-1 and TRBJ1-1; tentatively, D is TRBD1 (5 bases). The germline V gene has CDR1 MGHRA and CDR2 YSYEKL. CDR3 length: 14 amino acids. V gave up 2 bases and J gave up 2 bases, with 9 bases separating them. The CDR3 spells CASSQPTVNTEAFF. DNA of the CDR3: TGCGCCAGCAGCCAACCGACAGTTAACACTGAAGCTTTCTTT.

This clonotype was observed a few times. The CDR3 nucleotides are TGTGCCAGCAGGTCAGGGGGCGCGCTATCATACGAGCAGTACTTC. Protein: CASRSGGALSYEQYF. The chain employs TRBV4-2 and TRBJ2-7; 8 bases are shared with TRBD1. Germline trimming cut 6 bases from V and 4 bases from J; bases unmatched to any gene: 11. The CDR3 is 15 residues long. CDR1 is LGHNA and CDR2 is YNFKEQ in the germline V gene.

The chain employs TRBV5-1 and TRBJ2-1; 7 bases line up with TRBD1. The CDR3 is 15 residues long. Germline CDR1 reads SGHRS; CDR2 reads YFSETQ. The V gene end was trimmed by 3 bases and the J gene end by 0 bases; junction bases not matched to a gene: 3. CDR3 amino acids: CASSSGQSSYNEQFF. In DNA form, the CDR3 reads TGCGCCAGCAGCTCGGGACAGAGCTCCTACAATGAGCAGTTCTTC.

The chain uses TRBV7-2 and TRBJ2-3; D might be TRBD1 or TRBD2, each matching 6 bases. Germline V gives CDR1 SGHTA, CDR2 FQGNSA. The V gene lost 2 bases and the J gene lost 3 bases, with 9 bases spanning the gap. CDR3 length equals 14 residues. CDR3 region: CASSLRGETDTQYF. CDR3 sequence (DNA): TGTGCCAGCAGCTTAAGGGGGGAAACAGATACGCAGTATTTT.

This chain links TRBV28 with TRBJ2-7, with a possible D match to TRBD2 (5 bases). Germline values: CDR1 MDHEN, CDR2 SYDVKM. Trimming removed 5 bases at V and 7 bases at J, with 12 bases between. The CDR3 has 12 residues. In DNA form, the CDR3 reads TGTGCCAGCAGTCGCCTAGGGAGAGAGCAGTACGTC. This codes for CASSRLGREQYV.

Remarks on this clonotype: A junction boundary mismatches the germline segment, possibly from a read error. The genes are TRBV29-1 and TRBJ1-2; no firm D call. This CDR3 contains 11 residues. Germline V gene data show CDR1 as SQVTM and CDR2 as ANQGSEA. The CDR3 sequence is CSVDVNDGYTF. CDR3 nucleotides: TGCAGCGTTGACGTTAACGATGGCTACACCTTC.

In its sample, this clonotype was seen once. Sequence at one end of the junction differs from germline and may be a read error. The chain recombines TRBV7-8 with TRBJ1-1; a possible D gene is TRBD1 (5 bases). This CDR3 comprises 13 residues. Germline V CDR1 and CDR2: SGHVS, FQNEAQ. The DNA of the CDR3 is TGTGCCAGCAGCCCGCGGGGGGGGAGCACTGAAGCTTTT. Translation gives CASSPRGGSTEAF.

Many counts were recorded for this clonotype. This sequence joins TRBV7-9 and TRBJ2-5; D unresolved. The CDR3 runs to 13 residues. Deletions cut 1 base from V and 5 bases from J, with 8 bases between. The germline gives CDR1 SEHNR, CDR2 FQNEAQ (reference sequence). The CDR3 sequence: CASSLEATETQYF. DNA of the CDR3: TGTGCCAGCAGCTTAGAGGCTACGGAGACCCAGTACTTC.

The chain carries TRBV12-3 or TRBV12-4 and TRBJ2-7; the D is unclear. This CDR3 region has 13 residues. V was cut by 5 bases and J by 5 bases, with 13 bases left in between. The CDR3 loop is CASSPDGSNEQYF. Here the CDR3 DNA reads TGTGCCAGCAGTCCCGATGGATCAAACGAGCAGTACTTC.

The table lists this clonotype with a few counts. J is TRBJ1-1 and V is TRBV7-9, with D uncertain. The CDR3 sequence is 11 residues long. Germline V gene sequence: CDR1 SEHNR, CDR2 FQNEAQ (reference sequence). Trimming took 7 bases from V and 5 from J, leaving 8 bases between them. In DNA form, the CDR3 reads TGTGCCAGCAACTCCCATACTGAAGCTTTCTTT. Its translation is CASNSHTEAFF.